The present T cell receptor (beta chain) was sequenced within a study of graft-versus-host responses after intestinal transplantation. Findings of the study overall: Peak levels of circulating GvH clones tracked with early post-transplant HvG declines.

The CDR3 spans 12 residues. Germline V lookup: CDR1 MNHNS, CDR2 SASEGT. Trimming left V 4 bases short and J 5 bases short, with 8 bases between. Method: immunoSEQ multiplex PCR; TCRdb's copy keeps in-frame clones and lacks some. The sample lists more than 20,000 clones; almost 95% were seen once. This clone was found once. Its antigen is undetermined. The chain carries TRBV6-1 and TRBJ2-5; D ambiguous. The input for sequencing was PBMCs, taken about 260 days after intestinal transplant. The receptor was derived from a human patient who received an intestinal transplant, so some T cells may come from the graft donor. CDR3 coding DNA: TGTGCCAGCAGTGGCGCGGAGGAGACCCAGTACTTC. This encodes CASSGAEETQYF.